This TCR beta chain was captured in a study of blood T cells in healthy people across ages. Then a second PCR, running roughly 7 to 11 cycles, was carried out with a sample-barcoded 5' primer and a J-beta primer mix. TCRdb re-called the 5' RACE reads through MiXCR, storing one row per CDR3 protein. The sample has 700,000 to 850,000 distinct CDR3 sequences, about 55% seen once. Study outcomes and limitations: In the absence of known donor CMV status, changes in expanded clonotypes were possibly confounded.

Concerning this clonotype itself: Its antigen is as yet unknown.

Material for sequencing was blood. This receptor was obtained from a man aged 80 or over in good health.

CDR3 coding DNA: TGTGCCAGCAGTTCCGGGTCGGTAAGGGGGAATGAGCAGTTCTTC. Translating gives CASSSGSVRGNEQFF. This chain connects TRBV28 to TRBJ2-1, with D perhaps TRBD1 (6 bases). This CDR3 has 15 amino acids. Germline CDR1 reads MDHEN; CDR2 reads SYDVKM. V dropped 4 bases and J dropped 7 bases, with 17 bases sitting between them.